This T cell receptor (beta chain) originates from a study of T cells in Graves' hyperthyroidism and ophthalmopathy. Study overall: It was at initial diagnosis, before any treatment, that peripheral blood was collected.

This clonotype was found many times. The target antigen is unknown. Study-level results: Most expanded thyroid clonotypes above 0.001 also appeared in blood.

Amplified TCR beta CDR3 regions came from RNA transcripts. The study used the HTBI primer set for a first-round RT-PCR of the TCR CDR3. In TCRdb, the multiplex PCR reads were re-called with MiXCR into one record per CDR3 protein. The sample has over 550,000 distinct CDR3 sequences, approximately 16% seen once. Deletions cut 9 bases from V and 2 bases from J, with 19 bases between. The germline CDR1 and CDR2 sequences are MDHEN and SYDVKM. The CDR3 totals 15 residues. The TCR comes from a woman aged 18-29 years with Graves' hyperthyroidism. Sequencing used blood. This chain links TRBV28 with TRBJ2-5; D possibly matches TRBD1 or TRBD2 (5 bases each). This CDR3 reads CASTESGTTQETQYF. CDR3 nucleotides: TGTGCCAGTACTGAGTCAGGGACGACACAAGAGACCCAGTACTTC.